In this sample, the clone carrying this T cell receptor (beta chain) turned up once. These data come from a study of T cell changes during pregnancy in multiple sclerosis. The V end was cut by 2 bases, the J end by 1 base, with 12 bases between. Germline-derived CDR1 and CDR2 are MDHEN and SYDVKM. This CDR3 has 16 residues. Assay: immunoSEQ multiplex PCR; the TCRdb copy retains only in-frame clones and omits some. The table shows some 70,000 clones, with just under 95% occurring only once. The chain is built from TRBV28 and TRBJ1-5; possible D gene TRBD1, 6 bases. The sequence derives from a female donor in good health, enrolled as a control in a pregnancy study. Sample: peripheral blood, taken after pregnancy. DNA of the CDR3: TGTGCCAGCAGTTTAATTGGAACAGGGAGCAATCAGCCCCAGCATTTT. As protein: CASSLIGTGSNQPQHF. The entire variable domain, with the rest obtained from reference TRBV28 and TRBJ1-5, is as follows: DVKVTQSSRYLVKRTGEKVFLECVQDMDHENMFWYRQDPGLGLRLIYFSYDVKMKEKGDIPEGYSVSREKKERFSLILESASTNQTSMYLCASSLIGTGSNQPQHFGDGTRLSIL.